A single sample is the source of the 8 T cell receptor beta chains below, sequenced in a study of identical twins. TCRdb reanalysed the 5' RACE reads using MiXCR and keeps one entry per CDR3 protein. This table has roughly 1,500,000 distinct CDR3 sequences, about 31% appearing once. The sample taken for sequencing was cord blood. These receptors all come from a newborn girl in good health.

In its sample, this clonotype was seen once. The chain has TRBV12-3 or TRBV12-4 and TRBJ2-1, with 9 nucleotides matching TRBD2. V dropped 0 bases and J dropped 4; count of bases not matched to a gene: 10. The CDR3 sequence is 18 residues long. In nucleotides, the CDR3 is TGTGCCAGCAGTTTAGCGCTCGCTAGCGGGATGTCGTACAATGAGCAGTTCTTC. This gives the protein CASSLALASGMSYNEQFF.

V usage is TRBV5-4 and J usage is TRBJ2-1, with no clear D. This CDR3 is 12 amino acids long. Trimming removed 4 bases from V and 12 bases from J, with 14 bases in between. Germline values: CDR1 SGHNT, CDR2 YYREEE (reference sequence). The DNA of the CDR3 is TGTGCCAGCAGCCGCTTAGGTTCCTGGCAGTTCTTC. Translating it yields CASSRLGSWQFF.

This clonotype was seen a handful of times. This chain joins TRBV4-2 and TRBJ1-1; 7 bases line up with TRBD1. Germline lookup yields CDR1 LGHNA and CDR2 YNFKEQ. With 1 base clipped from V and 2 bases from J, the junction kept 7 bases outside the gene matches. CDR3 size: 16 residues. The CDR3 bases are TGTGCCAGCAGCCAAGCCTACAGGGGCGGCAACACTGAAGCTTTCTTT. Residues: CASSQAYRGGNTEAFF.

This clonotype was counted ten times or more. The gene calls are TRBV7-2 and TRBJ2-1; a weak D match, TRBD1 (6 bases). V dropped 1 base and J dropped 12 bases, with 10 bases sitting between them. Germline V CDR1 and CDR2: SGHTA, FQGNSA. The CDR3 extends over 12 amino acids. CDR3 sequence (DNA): TGTGCCAGCAGCTTAGGGAACAGGGTGCAGTTCTTC. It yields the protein CASSLGNRVQFF.

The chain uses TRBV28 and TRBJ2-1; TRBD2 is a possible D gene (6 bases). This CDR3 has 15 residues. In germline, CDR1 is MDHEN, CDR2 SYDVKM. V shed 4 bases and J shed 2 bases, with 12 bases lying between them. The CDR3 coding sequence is TGTGCCAGCAGTTCCGGGACTGTGGCCTACAATGAGCAGTTCTTC. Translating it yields CASSSGTVAYNEQFF.

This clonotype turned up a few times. CDR3 region: CSARVAGNYGYTF. The CDR3 nucleotides read TGCAGTGCTAGAGTAGCAGGGAACTATGGCTACACCTTC. The chain couples TRBV20-1 to TRBJ1-2, with D tentatively TRBD1 (5 bases). The CDR3 has 13 residues. Germline loops: CDR1 DFQATT, CDR2 SNEGSKA (reference sequence). V gave up 1 base and J gave up 2 bases, with 8 bases separating them.

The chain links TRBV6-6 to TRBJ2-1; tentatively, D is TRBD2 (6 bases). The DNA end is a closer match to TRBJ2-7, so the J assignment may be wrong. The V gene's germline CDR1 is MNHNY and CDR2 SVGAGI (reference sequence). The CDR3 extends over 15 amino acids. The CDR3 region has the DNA TGTGCCAGCAGGAGAGCGGACTACTCCTACAATGAGCAGTACTTC. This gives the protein CASRRADYSYNEQYF.

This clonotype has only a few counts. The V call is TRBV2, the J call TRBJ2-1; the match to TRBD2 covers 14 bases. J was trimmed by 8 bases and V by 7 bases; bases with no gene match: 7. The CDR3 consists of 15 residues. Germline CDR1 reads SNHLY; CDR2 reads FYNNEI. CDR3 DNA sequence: TGTGCCAGCACCCTGACTAGCGGGGGGGTTGATGAGCAGTTCTTC. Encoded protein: CASTLTSGGVDEQFF.